The source of this T cell receptor (beta chain) is a study of T cells after yellow fever vaccination. MiXCR, run by TCRdb on the 5' RACE reads, gives a single entry per CDR3 protein. The sample has approximately 350,000 distinct CDR3 sequences, 9.5% to 13% seen once. The CDR3 sequence is 14 residues long. Per germline, CDR1 SGHDT and CDR2 YYEEEE. Trimming removed 6 bases from V and 1 base from J, with 13 bases in between. The study, taken as a whole, reports: Just a small share of clonotypes turned up in the CD4 compartment as well as the CD8 compartment. When the response was secondary, it was weaker but reached its peak faster, day 5 versus 15.

This clonotype was detected only a few times. What it recognizes is unknown. The receptor's source is a man between 18 and 29 years old who received the YFV17D yellow fever vaccine. V is TRBV5-6 and J is TRBJ1-1, with D possibly TRBD1 on 5 matching bases. Sequencing was performed on PBMCs, taken on the day of the first yellow fever vaccination. The chain's CDR3 is CASTIRDRNTEAFF. CDR3 coding DNA: TGTGCCAGCACCATTAGGGACCGGAACACTGAAGCTTTCTTT.